The 13 T cell receptor beta chains reported below all come from one sample, sequenced in a study of long-term antiretroviral therapy in people with HIV (dated by TCRdb to between 2021 and 2024). The immunoSEQ hsTCRB v3.0 assay was used at survey level resolution to sequence the TRB variable region. Here the immuneACCESS table is served through TCRdb, limited to in-frame sequences with V and J called. Missing clones are a known gap in these copies; in checked studies unresolved V genes cover under half, and the rest lacks a known reason. The sample records fewer than 30,000 clones, about 82% of which are singletons. 4.8% of the sample lies in the top ten. Sample: unsorted PBMCs, taken 0.8 years after starting antiretroviral therapy. Receptors originate from a woman in her 30s with HIV.

CDR3 region: CASSVVPGTYGYTF. DNA of the CDR3: TGTGCCAGCAGCGTAGTACCAGGGACCTATGGCTACACCTTC. The rearrangement links TRBV9 to TRBJ1-2; perhaps TRBD1 as D (5 bases). This CDR3 is built from 14 residues. Germline V CDR1 and CDR2: SGDLS, YYNGEE. With 0 bases removed from V and 4 bases from J, the gap between germline ends came to 10 bases.

The rearrangement joins TRBV5-1 to TRBJ2-2, with D perhaps matching TRBD1 (5 bases). Germline-derived CDR1 and CDR2 are SGHRS and YFSETQ. V lost 7 bases to trimming and J lost 4 bases, with 11 bases between them. The CDR3 runs 13 residues. The DNA of the CDR3 is TGCGCCAGCCGCGACAGTACCACCGGGGAGCTGTTTTTT. Translating gives CASRDSTTGELFF.

V usage is TRBV7-6 and J usage is TRBJ2-5; D unclear. Trimming pared 5 bases from V and 1 base from J, leaving 14 bases between. The CDR3 totals 15 residues. Germline CDR1 SGHVS, CDR2 FNYEAQ. CDR3 sequence reads: CASSPPSELQETQYF. In DNA form, the CDR3 reads TGTGCCAGCAGCCCCCCGTCGGAGCTCCAAGAGACCCAGTACTTC.

The chain is built from TRBV14 and TRBJ2-7; 12 nucleotides match TRBD2. Germline CDR1 reads SGHDN; CDR2 reads FVKESK. The CDR3 is made up of 15 amino acids. V shed 5 bases and J 3 bases; nucleotides not matched to a gene: 5. The CDR3 is CASSSGLAGYYEQYF. CDR3 sequence (DNA): TGTGCCAGCAGCTCCGGACTAGCGGGGTACTACGAGCAGTACTTC.

The rearrangement links TRBV4-1 to TRBJ2-2, with D unresolved. The CDR3 has 16 residues. V was pared by 0 bases and J by 0 bases, with 8 bases between. Germline loops: CDR1 MGHRA, CDR2 YSYEKL. The CDR3 DNA reads TGCGCCAGCAGCCAAGATCACACAGCGAACACCGGGGAGCTGTTTTTT. Translating it yields CASSQDHTANTGELFF.

The chain uses TRBV19 and TRBJ1-5, with D perhaps matching TRBD1 (6 bases). The germline V gene encodes CDR1 LNHDA and CDR2 SQIVND (reference sequence). V lost 3 bases and J 7 bases, leaving 10 bases between the germline ends. The CDR3 is made up of 13 amino acids. The CDR3 DNA follows: TGTGCCAGTAGTATCTACAGGGACCAGCCCCAGCATTTT. It codes for CASSIYRDQPQHF.

The genes are TRBV6-5 and TRBJ1-4; tentative D call: TRBD1 (6 bases). From germline, CDR1 is MNHEY and CDR2 SVGAGI. This CDR3 is built from 15 residues. Trimming removed 6 bases from V and 0 bases from J, with 11 bases in between. The CDR3 is CASSRGRATNEKLFF. The CDR3 DNA follows: TGTGCCAGCAGCAGGGGACGGGCAACTAATGAAAAACTGTTTTTT.

This clone was observed a handful of times. The chain is built from TRBV23-1 and TRBJ1-1, with D perhaps TRBD1 (5 bases). TRBV23-1 has ORF status, its function being uncertain. The length of the CDR3 is 16 residues. Trimming cost V 10 bases and J 6 bases, with 27 bases left between them. The CDR3: CAIRHSPWSPGAEAFF. DNA for the CDR3: TGCGCCATCCGACATTCCCCCTGGTCTCCGGGGGCTGAAGCTTTCTTT.

This clone was recorded a few times. The V gene is TRBV9, the J gene TRBJ1-1; a possible D gene is TRBD1 (5 bases). With 0 bases removed from V and 2 bases from J, the gap between germline ends came to 11 bases. Germline assignment: CDR1 SGDLS and CDR2 YYNGEE. This CDR3 is built from 15 residues. This CDR3 is CASSVGRAGNTEAFF. The CDR3 DNA is TGTGCCAGCAGCGTAGGCAGGGCGGGTAACACTGAAGCTTTCTTT.

The rearrangement links TRBV28 to TRBJ2-2; the match to TRBD2 covers 16 bases. CDR3 length: 16 residues. CDR1 is MDHEN and CDR2 is SYDVKM in the germline V gene. V shed 7 bases and J 7 bases; nucleotides not matched to a gene: 6. CDR3 loop: CASKGTSGGANGELFF. DNA of the CDR3: TGTGCCAGCAAAGGGACTAGCGGGGGGGCGAACGGGGAGCTGTTTTTT.

This clone was picked up one time. The CDR3 reads CASSPPGKGNYGYTF. Here the CDR3 DNA reads TGTGCCAGCAGCCCCCCGGGAAAAGGGAACTATGGCTACACCTTC. The chain couples TRBV11-1 to TRBJ1-2; no firm D call. Germline CDR1 is SGHAT and CDR2 is FQDESV (reference sequence). Deletions cut 5 bases from V and 2 bases from J, with 15 bases between. The CDR3 sequence is 15 residues long.

The V gene is TRBV18, the J gene TRBJ1-3; D is ambiguous. The germline CDR1 and CDR2 sequences are KGHSH and LQKENI. V shed 4 bases and J shed 7 bases, with 11 bases lying between them. This CDR3 has 13 amino acids. CDR3 DNA sequence: TGTGCCAGCTCACGAGGGTTTTCCAACACCATATATTTT. The encoded protein is CASSRGFSNTIYF.

This clone is labeled as large. The rearrangement links TRBV2 to TRBJ1-5; weak D call: TRBD1 (5 bases). Germline values: CDR1 SNHLY, CDR2 FYNNEI. Trimming took 4 bases from V and 4 from J, leaving 11 bases between them. The CDR3 has 14 residues. The CDR3 coding sequence is TGTGCCAGCAGTGGGCAGGGCTCTAATCAGCCCCAGCATTTT. Translating gives CASSGQGSNQPQHF.